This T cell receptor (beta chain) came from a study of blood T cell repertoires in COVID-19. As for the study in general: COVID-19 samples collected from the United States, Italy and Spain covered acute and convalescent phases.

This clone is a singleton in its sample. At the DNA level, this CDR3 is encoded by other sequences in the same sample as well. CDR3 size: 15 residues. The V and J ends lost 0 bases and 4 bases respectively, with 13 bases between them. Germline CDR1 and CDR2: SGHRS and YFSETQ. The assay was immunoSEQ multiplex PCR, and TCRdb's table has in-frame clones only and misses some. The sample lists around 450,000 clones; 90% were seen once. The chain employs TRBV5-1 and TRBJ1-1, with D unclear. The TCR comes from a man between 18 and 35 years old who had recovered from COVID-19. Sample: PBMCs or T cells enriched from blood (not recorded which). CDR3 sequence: CASSLGRGGGTEAFF. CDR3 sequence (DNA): TGCGCCAGCAGCTTGGGCCGCGGCGGCGGCACTGAAGCTTTCTTT.